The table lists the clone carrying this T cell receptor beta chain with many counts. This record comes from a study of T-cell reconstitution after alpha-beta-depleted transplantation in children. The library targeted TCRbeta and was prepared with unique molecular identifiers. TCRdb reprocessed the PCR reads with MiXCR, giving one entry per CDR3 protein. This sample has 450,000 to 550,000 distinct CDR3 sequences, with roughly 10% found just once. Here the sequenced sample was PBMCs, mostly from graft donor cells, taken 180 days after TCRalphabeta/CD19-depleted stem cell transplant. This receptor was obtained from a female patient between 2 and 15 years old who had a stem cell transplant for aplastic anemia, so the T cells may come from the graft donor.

The CDR3 nucleotides are TGTGCCAGCAGCTCCAGGGGGCAGGAGACCCAGTACTTC. Amino acids: CASSSRGQETQYF. The rearrangement uses TRBV12-3 or TRBV12-4 and TRBJ2-5, with 8 bases that match TRBD1. The ends lost 6 bases at V and 5 bases at J; junction bases unmatched: 5. The CDR3 has 13 residues.